Listed below are T cell receptor beta chains from one sample, sequenced in a study of blood T cell repertoires in COVID-19. Using immunoSEQ multiplex PCR, the repertoire was profiled, and TCRdb retains in-frame clones only, with some absent. The table shows over 100,000 clones, with less than 90% occurring only once. The sequencing input was peripheral blood. The receptor source for this set is a human donor in a cohort sampled during active COVID-19. Each CDR3 is given with its conserved first and last residue. A D gene is named only where the DNA matches it firmly. A row's size may be missing; if present it is once, few, many or a size class.

j_call v_call clone_size d_call cdr3_nt cdr3_aa
TRBJ2-1 TRBV5-1 . TRBD2 TGCGCCAGCAGCTTACTAGCGGGGGGGCGAGATGAGCAGTTCTTC CASSLLAGGRDEQFF
TRBJ2-1 TRBV20-1 . . TGCAGTGCCGAGCGGGCGAATGAGCAGTTCTTC CSAERANEQFF
TRBJ1-1 TRBV4-1 . TRBD1 TGCGCCAGCAGCCAAGGACAGGGCTTGAACACTGAAGCTTTCTTT CASSQGQGLNTEAFF
TRBJ2-5 TRBV28 . TRBD2 TGTGCCAGCAGTTTATATAAGTCTAGCGGGGGTAAGACCCAGTACTTC CASSLYKSSGGKTQYF
TRBJ1-1 TRBV5-6 . . TGTGCCAGCAGCTTGCAATTTGAAGCTTTCTTT CASSLQFEAFF
TRBJ2-3 TRBV7-6 . TRBD2 TGTGCCAGCAGCTCCAGCGGGGGGGCCCTGGATACGCAGTATTTT CASSSSGGALDTQYF
TRBJ1-1 TRBV20-1 . . TGCAGTGCCGCCTCGCGAGCTTTCTTT CSAASRAFF
TRBJ1-2 TRBV4-3 . TRBD1 TGCGCCAGCAGCCACGAATTACAGGGGGCATACTATGGCTACACCTTC CASSHELQGAYYGYTF
TRBJ2-1 TRBV10-2 . . TGCGCCAGCAGTGAGTCGAGGCGGGACTACAATGAGCAGTTCTTC CASSESRRDYNEQFF
TRBJ2-7 TRBV18 . TRBD1 TGTGCCAGCTCAAGGTGGGACAGGGCTGGCGAGCAGTACTTC CASSRWDRAGEQYF
TRBJ2-1 TRBV12-5 . . TGTGCTAGTGGCAGCGGTGCGATTATATACAATGAGCAGTTCTTC CASGSGAIIYNEQFF
TRBJ1-2 TRBV6-5 . TRBD1 TGTGCCAGCAGCCTACCGGACAGGGGGCATGGCTACACCTTC CASSLPDRGHGYTF
TRBJ1-4 TRBV7-9 . . TGTGCCAGCAGCTTAGACAGGGCTAAGGAAAAACTGTTTTTT CASSLDRAKEKLFF
TRBJ2-5 TRBV28 . . TGTGCCAGCACTCCCCGGAGATGGAAAGAGACCCAGTACTTC CASTPRRWKETQYF
TRBJ1-5 TRBV18 . . TGTGCCAGCTCACCGGAACAGCAAAATAGCAATCAGCCCCAGCATTTT CASSPEQQNSNQPQHF
TRBJ2-3 TRBV7-7 . . TGTGCCAGCAGCTTAGCTCCAGCAGGCGCAGATACGCAGTATTTT CASSLAPAGADTQYF
TRBJ2-2 TRBV10-3 once . TGTGCCATCAGTGGTACCCGACAGGTCCCCCGAAACACCGGGGAGCTGTTTTTT CAISGTRQVPRNTGELFF
TRBJ1-1 TRBV28 . . TGTGCCAGCAGTCTAGCCACTGAAGCTTTCTTT CASSLATEAFF
TRBJ2-2 TRBV18 . . TGTGCCAGCTCACCGCAGCGACAGGAGAACACCGGGGAGCTGTTTTTT CASSPQRQENTGELFF
TRBJ1-6 TRBV10-1 few . TGCGCCAGCAGCCCGGGACAAAATTCACCCCTCCACTTT CASSPGQNSPLHF
TRBJ2-5 TRBV5-1 . TRBD1 TGCGCCAGCAGCTTACAACGACAGGGGCGGGGAGAGACCCAGTACTTC CASSLQRQGRGETQYF
TRBJ2-3 TRBV5-4 . . TGTGCCAGCGGGAGAGTGTCGGCACCGCATACGCAGTATTTT CASGRVSAPHTQYF
TRBJ2-1 TRBV3-1/TRBV3-2 few . TGTGCCAGCAGCCAAGGAAGGGGTCACAATGAGCAGTTCTTC CASSQGRGHNEQFF
TRBJ1-1 TRBV7-2 . TRBD1 TGTGCCAGCAGCCTACAGGGGGCGCGAACTGAAGCTTTCTTT CASSLQGARTEAFF
TRBJ1-1 TRBV3-1/TRBV3-2 . . TGTGCCAGCAGCCAAGACTCGGGAGAAGGGGAACGGAACACTGAAGCTTTCTTT CASSQDSGEGERNTEAFF
TRBJ2-5 TRBV28 . . TGTGCCAGCAGTTTCACCTTTACCCCTAAAGAGACCCAGTACTTC CASSFTFTPKETQYF
TRBJ1-3 TRBV28 medium-sized . TGTGCCAGCAGCACTGAGAGCTCTGGAAACACCATATATTTT CASSTESSGNTIYF
TRBJ1-3 TRBV5-1 once . TGCGCCAGCAGCGGCAGTCACTCTGGAAACACCATATATTTT CASSGSHSGNTIYF
TRBJ2-1 TRBV5-1 . TRBD2 TGCGCCAGCAGTATAAGCGGGAGGCCAGGTAATGAGCAGTTCTTC CASSISGRPGNEQFF
TRBJ1-3 TRBV14 . . TGTGCCAGCAGCCCCCGTTACACTGGAAACACCATATATTTT CASSPRYTGNTIYF
TRBJ1-2 TRBV5-1 . TRBD1 TGCGCCAGCAGCTTGCAAGGGACAGTTTCTAACTATGGCTACACCTTC CASSLQGTVSNYGYTF
TRBJ2-7 TRBV27 . TRBD2 TGTGCCAGCTCACTAGCGGGAGGGCCCTACGAGCAGTACTTC CASSLAGGPYEQYF
TRBJ2-3 TRBV2 . TRBD1 TGTGCCAGCAGTGAGAACAGGGGATTCACAGATACGCAGTATTTT CASSENRGFTDTQYF
TRBJ1-2 TRBV5-8 . TRBD1 TGTGCCAGCAGCCGCGGACAGGGATTGTATGGCTACACCTTC CASSRGQGLYGYTF
TRBJ2-7 TRBV7-2 . TRBD1 TGTGCCAGCAGCCCAAGACAGGGGGCTTACGAGCAGTACTTC CASSPRQGAYEQYF
TRBJ2-2 TRBV2 . . TGTGCCAGCAGTGACCAGGCGGGCACCGGGGAGCTGTTTTTT CASSDQAGTGELFF
TRBJ2-2 TRBV28 . TRBD2 TGTGCCAGCAGACGGCCCGGTGGGGGGGGGAACACCGGGGAGCTGTTTTTT CASRRPGGGGNTGELFF
TRBJ2-5 TRBV18 once TRBD2 TGTGCCAGCTCACCAAAGCTAGCGGGACAGAACTACCTCCAAGAGACCCAGTACTTC CASSPKLAGQNYLQETQYF
TRBJ2-7 TRBV3-1/TRBV3-2 . TRBD2 TGTGCCAGCAGCCCCGTTGGCGGGGGGGCCCACGAGCAGTACTTC CASSPVGGGAHEQYF
TRBJ2-2 TRBV6-8 . TRBD2 TGTGCCAGCAGCCCTCTGACTAGCGGGGGGAACACCGGGGAGCTGTTTTTT CASSPLTSGGNTGELFF
TRBJ2-1 TRBV5-1 . . TGCGCCAGCAGCCTGCCCGACAAGTCCTACAATGAGCAGTTCTTC CASSLPDKSYNEQFF
TRBJ2-5 TRBV5-4 . . TGTGCCAGCAGCTTGAGGAGACAGCCAGAGACCCAGTACTTC CASSLRRQPETQYF
TRBJ2-2 TRBV7-8 . . TGTGCCAGCAGCTTAGAGCCGAACACCGGGGAGCTGTTTTTT CASSLEPNTGELFF
TRBJ1-2 TRBV5-1 . TRBD1 TGCGCCAGCAGCCCTACAGGGGGAATGGGAGGCTACACCTTC CASSPTGGMGGYTF
TRBJ1-1 TRBV3-1/TRBV3-2 . . TGTGCCAGCAGCCACGGGGGGATTGAAGCTTTCTTT CASSHGGIEAFF
TRBJ2-7 TRBV6-5 . . TGTGCCAGCAGTTCCCGCAAGTTGGTAGCGGCATACGAGCAGTACTTC CASSSRKLVAAYEQYF
TRBJ2-1 TRBV5-1 . TRBD1 TGCGCCAGCAGCTCACTCCGGGACAGGGGTGGGGAGCAGTTCTTC CASSSLRDRGGEQFF
TRBJ2-1 TRBV5-1 . . TGCGCCAGCAGCTTGGCCGGGAGCTCCTACAATGAGCAGTTCTTC CASSLAGSSYNEQFF
TRBJ2-1 TRBV2 . TRBD2 TGTGCCAGCAGTCGACTAGCGGCTAGCTCCTACAATGAGCAGTTCTTC CASSRLAASSYNEQFF
TRBJ2-7 TRBV27 once TRBD1 TGTGCCAGCAGTTTATCGTCAGGACAGGGGGCCTACGAGCAGTACTTC CASSLSSGQGAYEQYF
TRBJ1-5 TRBV7-2 . . TGTGCCAGCAGCCGGGGGACCCGCCGAGAGCCCCAGCATTTT CASSRGTRREPQHF
TRBJ1-5 TRBV30 . . TGTGCCTGGAGTACCGGGGCGGGGAGCAATCAGCCCCAGCATTTT CAWSTGAGSNQPQHF
TRBJ2-1 TRBV29-1 . . TGCAGCGTAGGGGGGGGGTCCTACAATGAGCAGTTCTTC CSVGGGSYNEQFF
TRBJ2-7 TRBV18 . . TGTGCCAGCTCACTGGAGCAGGGCCTCTCCTACGAGCAGTACTTC CASSLEQGLSYEQYF
TRBJ1-3 TRBV10-3 few TRBD1 TGTGCCATCAGTAACCGGGACAGGGGAAACACCATATATTTT CAISNRDRGNTIYF
TRBJ2-3 TRBV6-2/TRBV6-3 . TRBD2 TGTGCCAGCAGTACCGGGACTAGCCTTAGCACAGATACGCAGTATTTT CASSTGTSLSTDTQYF
TRBJ2-3 TRBV6-1 . . TGTGCCAGCAGTGAAGCGGGAGGGGGTTGGGAAGATACGCAGTATTTT CASSEAGGGWEDTQYF
TRBJ1-5 TRBV27 . . TGTGCCAGCTGGACAGTAAATCAGCCCCAGCATTTT CASWTVNQPQHF
TRBJ2-1 TRBV3-1/TRBV3-2 . . TGTGCCAGCAGCCAAGTGGGGCTACCCAATCAATACAATGAGCAGTTCTTC CASSQVGLPNQYNEQFF
TRBJ2-5 TRBV9 . . TGTGCCAGCAGCGCCGTCAGGGGGGTCCCAGAGACCCAGTACTTC CASSAVRGVPETQYF